The clone carrying this T cell receptor (beta chain) was counted ten times or more. The data derive from a study of CD8 T cells in ankylosing spondylitis. The CDR3 spans 16 residues. Germline V lookup: CDR1 SGHRS, CDR2 YFSETQ. The V end was cut by 2 bases, the J end by 0 bases, with 9 bases between. TCRdb reanalysed the 5' RACE reads using MiXCR and keeps one entry per CDR3 protein. The sample carries 200,000 to 300,000 distinct CDR3 sequences, about 10% recorded once. Sequenced input: blood, either unsorted or a sorted T cell fraction (not recorded which). The TCR comes from a male donor with ankylosing spondylitis or in good health (not recorded which). The chain uses TRBV5-1 and TRBJ2-6, with a tentative D call TRBD1 (6 bases). Here the CDR3 reads CASSLYRDSGANVLTF. The CDR3, as DNA: TGCGCCAGCAGCTTATACAGGGACTCTGGGGCCAACGTCCTGACTTTC. The entire variable domain, with the rest obtained from reference TRBV5-1 and TRBJ2-6, is as follows: KAGVTQTPRYLIKTRGQQVTLSCSPISGHRSVSWYQQTPGQGLQFLFEYFSETQRNKGNFPGRFSGRQFSNSRSEMNVSTLELGDSALYLCASSLYRDSGANVLTFGAGSRLTVL.